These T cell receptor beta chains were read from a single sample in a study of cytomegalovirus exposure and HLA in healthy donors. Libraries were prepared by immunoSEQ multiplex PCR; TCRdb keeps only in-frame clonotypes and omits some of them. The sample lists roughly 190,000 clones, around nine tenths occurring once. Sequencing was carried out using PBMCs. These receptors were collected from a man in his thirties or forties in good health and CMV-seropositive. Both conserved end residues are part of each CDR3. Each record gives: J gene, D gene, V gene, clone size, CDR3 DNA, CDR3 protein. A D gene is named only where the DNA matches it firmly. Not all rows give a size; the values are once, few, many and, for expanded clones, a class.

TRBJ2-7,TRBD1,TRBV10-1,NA,TGCGCCAGCACGCCGGACAGGGGGCTCAACGAGCAGTACTTC,CASTPDRGLNEQYF
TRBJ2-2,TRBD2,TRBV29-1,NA,TGCAGCGTGAAACTAGCGGGAGAGGTCACCGGGGAGCTGTTTTTT,CSVKLAGEVTGELFF
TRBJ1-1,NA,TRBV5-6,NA,TGTGCCAGCAGCTTGTGGGGGTTAACAGGGAGCACTGAAGCTTTCTTT,CASSLWGLTGSTEAFF
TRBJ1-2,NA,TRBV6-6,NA,TGTGCCAGCAGACATAAAAAGGGGCAGAACTATGGCTACACCTTC,CASRHKKGQNYGYTF
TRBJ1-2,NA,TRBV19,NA,TGTGCCAGTAGTGGCGCAGGGACACGGAAAAACTATGGCTACACCTTC,CASSGAGTRKNYGYTF
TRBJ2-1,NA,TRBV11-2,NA,TGTGCCAGCAGCTCCGCGCAGAGGGGGGGCTACAATGAGCAGTTCTTC,CASSSAQRGGYNEQFF
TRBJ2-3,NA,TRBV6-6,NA,TGTGCCAGCAGTTACACTCGGGGGGCAACAGGTACGCAGTATTTT,CASSYTRGATGTQYF
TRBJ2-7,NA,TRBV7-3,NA,TGTGCCAGCAGCTTAAAAGGGCCCCACCACGAGCAGTACTTC,CASSLKGPHHEQYF
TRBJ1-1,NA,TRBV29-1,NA,TGCAGCGTTGAGCGCCACCCACAGGGTTGGAACACTGAAGCTTTCTTT,CSVERHPQGWNTEAFF
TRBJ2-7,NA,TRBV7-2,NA,TGTGCCAGCAGCTTAAGACAGGAGACCTACGAGCAGTACTTC,CASSLRQETYEQYF
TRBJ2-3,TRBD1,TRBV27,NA,TGTGCCAGCAGTTGGACAGGGAGCACAGATACGCAGTATTTT,CASSWTGSTDTQYF
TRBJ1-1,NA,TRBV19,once,TGTGCCAGTAGTATAGAGGGGTCGAACACTGAAGCTTTCTTT,CASSIEGSNTEAFF
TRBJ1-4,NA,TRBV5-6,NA,TGTGCCAGCAGCTTGGGTGGGGTTGAAAAACTGTTTTTT,CASSLGGVEKLFF
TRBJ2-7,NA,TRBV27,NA,TGTGCCAGCAGTTTAACACCCCTCGCCTACGAGCAGTACTTC,CASSLTPLAYEQYF
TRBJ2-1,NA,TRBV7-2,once,TGTGCCAGCAGCTTAGGGCAGGGGGGGGCCAGGAATGAGCAGTTCTTC,CASSLGQGGARNEQFF
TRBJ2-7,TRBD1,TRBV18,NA,TGTGCCAGCTCACCTTATCCGGGACAGATCCAGCGCGAGAGCTCCTACGAGCAGTACTTC,CASSPYPGQIQRESSYEQYF
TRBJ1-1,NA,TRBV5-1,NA,TGCGCCAGCAGCTTGGAACCCCGAGGGGGAGCTTTCTTT,CASSLEPRGGAFF
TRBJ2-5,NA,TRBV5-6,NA,TGTGCCAGCAGCTTGGCCCTCTGGACGGGATACGGAGAGACCCAGTACTTC,CASSLALWTGYGETQYF
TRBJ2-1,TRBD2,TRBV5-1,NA,TGCGCCAGCAGCCAAAGACTAGCGGAGAACAATGAGCAGTTCTTC,CASSQRLAENNEQFF